Listed here are 15 T cell receptor beta chains from one sample, sequenced in a study of T cell repertoires in cytomegalovirus infection. TCRdb passed the reads through MiXCR, listing each CDR3 protein once. The sample yields 200,000 to 300,000 distinct CDR3 sequences, about 13% seen once. Sequenced material: PBMCs. The receptors derive from a human donor in good health (CMV status not recorded). Some clones in this sample may be carry-over from other donors' samples.

The V gene is TRBV24-1, the J gene TRBJ2-1; TRBD2 matches 8 bases. Germline-derived CDR1 and CDR2 are KGHDR and SFDVKD. This CDR3 has 15 amino acids. V gave up 4 bases and J gave up 2 bases; unmatched junction bases: 3. CDR3 DNA: TGTGCCACCAGTGAGGGGACTAGGCCCTACAATGAGCAGTTCTTC. Protein product: CATSEGTRPYNEQFF.

The J gene is TRBJ1-5, the V gene TRBV7-9, with 9 bases matching TRBD1. V was pared by 6 bases and J by 6 bases, with 9 bases of the junction left unmatched. The CDR3 has 15 amino acids. The V gene's germline CDR1 is SEHNR and CDR2 FQNEAQ (reference sequence). The DNA for the CDR3 is TGTGCCAGCAGTCCGACAGGGGGTTCAGGTCAGCCCCAGCATTTT. It translates to CASSPTGGSGQPQHF. Full variable domain (remainder filled in from reference TRBV7-9 and TRBJ1-5): DTGVSQNPRHKITKRGQNVTFRCDPISEHNRLYWYRQTLGQGPEFLTYFQNEAQLEKSRLLSDRFSAERPKGSFSTLEIQRTEQGDSAMYLCASSPTGGSGQPQHFGDGTRLSIL.

This clonotype was counted ten times or more. V usage is TRBV7-2 and J usage is TRBJ1-2; a weak D match, TRBD1 (5 bases). Germline V lookup: CDR1 SGHTA, CDR2 FQGNSA. The V end was cut by 5 bases, the J end by 7 bases, with 14 bases between. CDR3 size: 13 residues. This CDR3 reads CASSPGGDGGYTF. CDR3 bases: TGTGCCAGCAGCCCGGGGGGGGACGGTGGCTACACCTTC.

This clonotype has a count of ten or more. The rearrangement joins TRBV5-6 to TRBJ2-1; D call uncertain. The CDR3 length is 17 residues. V was shortened by 1 base and J by 0 bases, with 14 bases between the two germline ends. The germline V gene encodes CDR1 SGHDT and CDR2 YYEEEE. The CDR3 DNA sequence: TGTGCCAGCAGCTTGTTGGCGCCCAGGAGCTCCTACAATGAGCAGTTCTTC. Translated, it gives CASSLLAPRSSYNEQFF.

This chain connects TRBV6-5 to TRBJ1-1; TRBD1 matches at 7 bases. Germline loops: CDR1 MNHEY, CDR2 SVGAGI. J gave up 4 bases and V 7 bases, and 9 bases lay outside the gene matches. This CDR3 spans 14 amino acids. CDR3 nucleotide sequence: TGTGCCAGCACTAAAGGACAGGTTGGCACTGAAGCTTTCTTT. Protein sequence: CASTKGQVGTEAFF.

This clonotype turned up a few times. The V and J genes are TRBV9 and TRBJ2-4, with a possible D match to TRBD1 (6 bases). The ends were cut back, 2 bases at V and 7 bases at J, with 10 bases in the middle. The CDR3 is 13 amino acids. CDR1 and CDR2 (germline): SGDLS, YYNGEE. The CDR3 loop is CASSVEQGNIQYF. CDR3 DNA: TGTGCCAGCAGCGTGGAACAGGGCAACATTCAGTACTTC.

In its sample, this clonotype was seen many times. CDR3 in DNA: TGTGCCAGCAGTGGGATGGCAGGGATCCACGAGCAGTACTTC. Protein: CASSGMAGIHEQYF. This chain links TRBV7-8 with TRBJ2-7, with D possibly being TRBD1 (5 bases). The CDR3 loop spans 14 amino acids. The germline V and J ends were trimmed by 6 bases and 5 bases, with 17 bases remaining between them. In germline, CDR1 is SGHVS, CDR2 FQNEAQ.

The gene calls are TRBV3-1 and TRBJ2-2; D call uncertain. V lost 3 bases and J lost 5, with 7 bases in between. The germline V gene has CDR1 LGHDT and CDR2 YNNKEL (reference sequence). This CDR3 is 13 amino acids long. The chain's CDR3 is CASSQDPTGELFF. DNA for the CDR3: TGTGCCAGCAGCCAGGACCCGACCGGGGAGCTGTTTTTT. Looking up the rest from reference TRBV3-1 and TRBJ2-2 gives the full variable domain: DTAVSQTPKYLVTQMGNDKSIKCEQNLGHDTMYWYKQDSKKFLKIMFSYNNKELIINETVPNRFSPKSPDKAHLNLHINSLELGDSAVYFCASSQDPTGELFFGEGSRLTVL.

This clonotype was counted many times. V gene TRBV28 combines with J gene TRBJ1-2; no clear D. The CDR3 has 11 amino acids. Germline V CDR1 and CDR2: MDHEN, SYDVKM. V was cut by 2 bases and J by 6 bases, with 4 bases left in between. The CDR3 here is CASSLDHGYTF. The CDR3 DNA reads TGTGCCAGCAGTTTAGACCATGGCTACACCTTC.

V gene TRBV19 combines with J gene TRBJ2-1; D may correspond to TRBD1 or TRBD2 (5 bases each). V lost 2 bases and J lost 4, with 15 bases in between. CDR1 is LNHDA, CDR2 SQIVND, per germline (reference sequence). The CDR3 is 16 residues long. The CDR3 here is CASSILGSGPYNEQFF. The CDR3 coding sequence is TGTGCCAGTAGTATACTGGGTTCGGGACCGTACAATGAGCAGTTCTTC.

This clonotype was observed a handful of times. The chain carries TRBV28 and TRBJ2-7, with D possibly TRBD2 on 5 matching bases. The length of the CDR3 is 13 residues. Trimming shortened V by 9 bases and J by 5 bases, and 17 bases separated the two germline ends. In germline, CDR1 is MDHEN, CDR2 SYDVKM. The CDR3 DNA reads as TGTGCCAGTCTGGGTGGTCCTAGCAACGAGCAGTACTTC. This translates into CASLGGPSNEQYF.

The rearrangement links TRBV4-3 to TRBJ2-7; D not resolved. The CDR3 loop spans 16 amino acids. The germline V gene has CDR1 LGHNA and CDR2 YSLEER. Trimming cost V 1 base and J 2 bases, with 15 bases left between them. The CDR3 protein is CASSQALGLGTYEQYF. CDR3 DNA sequence: TGCGCCAGCAGCCAAGCTCTGGGATTGGGAACCTACGAGCAGTACTTC.

This CDR3 is CASSRDRNNSPLHF. In DNA, the CDR3 is TGTGCCAGCAGTCGGGACAGAAATAATTCACCCCTCCACTTT. The chain carries TRBV28 and TRBJ1-6, with 7 positions matching TRBD1. CDR3 size: 14 residues. V dropped 5 bases and J dropped 5; count of bases not matched to a gene: 3. CDR1 and CDR2 from the germline V gene are MDHEN and SYDVKM.

The rearrangement uses TRBV29-1 and TRBJ2-6; no clear D. V was trimmed by 7 bases and J by 0 bases, leaving 7 bases between them. The CDR3 is made up of 13 amino acids. The germline V gene has CDR1 SQVTM and CDR2 ANQGSEA. Here the CDR3 reads CSADPSGANVLTF. The DNA of the CDR3 is TGCAGCGCTGACCCCTCTGGGGCCAACGTCCTGACTTTC.

The V and J genes are TRBV28 and TRBJ1-5, with D perhaps matching TRBD1 (6 bases). Trimming took 7 bases from V and 2 from J, leaving 18 bases between them. Germline V gene lookup returns CDR1 MDHEN and CDR2 SYDVKM. CDR3 length equals 16 residues. CDR3: CASTGSRGWGNQPQHF. DNA for the CDR3: TGTGCCAGCACAGGCTCCAGGGGCTGGGGCAATCAGCCCCAGCATTTT. The full variable domain, rest sourced from reference TRBV28 and TRBJ1-5, is DVKVTQSSRYLVKRTGEKVFLECVQDMDHENMFWYRQDPGLGLRLIYFSYDVKMKEKGDIPEGYSVSREKKERFSLILESASTNQTSMYLCASTGSRGWGNQPQHFGDGTRLSIL.